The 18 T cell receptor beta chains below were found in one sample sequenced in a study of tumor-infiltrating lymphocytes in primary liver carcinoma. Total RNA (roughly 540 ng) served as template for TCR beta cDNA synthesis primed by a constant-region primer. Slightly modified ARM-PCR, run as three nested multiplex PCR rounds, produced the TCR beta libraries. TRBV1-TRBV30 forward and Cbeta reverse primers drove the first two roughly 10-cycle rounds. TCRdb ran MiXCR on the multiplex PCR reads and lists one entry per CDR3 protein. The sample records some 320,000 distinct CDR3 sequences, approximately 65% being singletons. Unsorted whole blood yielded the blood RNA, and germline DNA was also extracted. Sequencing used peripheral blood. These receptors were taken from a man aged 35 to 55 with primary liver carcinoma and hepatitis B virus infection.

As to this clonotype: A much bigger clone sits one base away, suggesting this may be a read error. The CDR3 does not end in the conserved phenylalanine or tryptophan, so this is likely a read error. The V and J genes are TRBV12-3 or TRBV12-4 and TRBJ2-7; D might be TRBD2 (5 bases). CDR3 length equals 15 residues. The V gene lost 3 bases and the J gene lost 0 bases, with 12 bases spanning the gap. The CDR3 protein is CASSFSSGSSYEQYL. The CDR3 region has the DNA TGTGCCAGCAGTTTTTCAAGCGGTAGCTCCTACGAGCAGTACTTA.

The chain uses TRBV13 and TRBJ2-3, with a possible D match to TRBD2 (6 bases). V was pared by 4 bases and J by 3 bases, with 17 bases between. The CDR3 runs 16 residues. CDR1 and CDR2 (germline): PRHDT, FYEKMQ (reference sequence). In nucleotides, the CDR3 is TGTGCCAGCAGCTCGGGTTCCCTTGCGGGGACAGATACGCAGTATTTT. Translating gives CASSSGSLAGTDTQYF.

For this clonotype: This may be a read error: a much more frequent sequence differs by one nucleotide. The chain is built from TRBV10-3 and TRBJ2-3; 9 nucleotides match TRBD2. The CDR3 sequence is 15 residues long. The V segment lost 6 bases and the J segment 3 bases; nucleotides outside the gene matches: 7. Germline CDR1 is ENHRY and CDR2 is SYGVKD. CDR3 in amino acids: CAIREREDRTDTQYF. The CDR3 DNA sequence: TGTGCCATCAGGGAGCGGGAGGACCGTACAGATACGCAGTATTTT.

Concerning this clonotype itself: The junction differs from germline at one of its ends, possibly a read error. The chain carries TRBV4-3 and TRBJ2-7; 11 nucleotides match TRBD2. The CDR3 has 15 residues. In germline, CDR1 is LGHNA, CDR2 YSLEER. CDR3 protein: CASSQTTSGSYKHYF. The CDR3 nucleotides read TGCGCCAGCAGCCAAACAACTAGCGGGAGCTACAAGCACTACTTC.

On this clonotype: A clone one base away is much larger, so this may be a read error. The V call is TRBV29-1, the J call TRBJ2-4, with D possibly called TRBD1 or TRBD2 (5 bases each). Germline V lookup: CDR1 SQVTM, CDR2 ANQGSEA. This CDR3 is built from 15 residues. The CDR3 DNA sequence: TGCAGCGCCACAGGACGGAGCCTAGCCAAAAACATTAAGTACTTC. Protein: CSATGRSLAKNIKYF.

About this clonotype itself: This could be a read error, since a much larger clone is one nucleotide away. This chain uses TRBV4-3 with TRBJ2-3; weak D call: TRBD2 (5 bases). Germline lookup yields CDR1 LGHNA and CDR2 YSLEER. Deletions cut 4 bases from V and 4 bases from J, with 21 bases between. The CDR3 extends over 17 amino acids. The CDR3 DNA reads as TGCGCCAGCAGCCGCCAAGTGGGAATGGGGAGTGCAGATACGCAGTATTTT. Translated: CASSRQVGMGSADTQYF.

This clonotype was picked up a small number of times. The CDR3 sequence: CARGGRTNTGELFF. The CDR3 nucleotides are TGTGCCAGAGGAGGGCGGACGAACACCGGGGAGCTGTTTTTT. The rearrangement links TRBV7-9 to TRBJ2-2, with a possible D match to TRBD2 (6 bases). V lost 9 bases to trimming and J lost 0 bases, with 11 bases between them. The CDR3 totals 14 residues. CDR1 is SEHNR and CDR2 is FQNEAQ in the germline V gene (reference sequence). Variable domain in full (rest from reference TRBV7-9 and TRBJ2-2): DTGVSQNPRHKITKRGQNVTFRCDPISEHNRLYWYRQTLGQGPEFLTYFQNEAQLEKSRLLSDRFSAERPKGSFSTLEIQRTEQGDSAMYLCARGGRTNTGELFFGEGSRLTVL.

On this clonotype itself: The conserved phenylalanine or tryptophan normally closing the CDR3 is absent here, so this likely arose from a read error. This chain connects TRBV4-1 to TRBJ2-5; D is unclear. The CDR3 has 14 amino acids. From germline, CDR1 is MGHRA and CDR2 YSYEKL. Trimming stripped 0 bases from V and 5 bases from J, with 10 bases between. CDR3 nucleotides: TGCGCCAGCAGCCAAGAGGACCGGGCGGAGACCCAGTACCTC. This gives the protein CASSQEDRAETQYL.

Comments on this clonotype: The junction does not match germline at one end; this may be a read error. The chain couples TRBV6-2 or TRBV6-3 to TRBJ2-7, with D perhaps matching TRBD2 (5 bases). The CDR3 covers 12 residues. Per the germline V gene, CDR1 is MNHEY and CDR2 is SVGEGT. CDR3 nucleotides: TGCGTCAGCGGTCCCAGCTCCTACGAGCAGTACTTC. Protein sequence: CVSGPSSYEQYF.

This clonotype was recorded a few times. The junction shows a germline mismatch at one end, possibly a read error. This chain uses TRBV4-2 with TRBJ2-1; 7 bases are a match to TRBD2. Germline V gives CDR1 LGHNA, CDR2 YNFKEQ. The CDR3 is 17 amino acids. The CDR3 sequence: CASSQPLADISYNVQFF. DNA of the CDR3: TGTGCCAGCAGCCAACCCCTAGCGGACATCTCCTACAATGTGCAGTTCTTC.

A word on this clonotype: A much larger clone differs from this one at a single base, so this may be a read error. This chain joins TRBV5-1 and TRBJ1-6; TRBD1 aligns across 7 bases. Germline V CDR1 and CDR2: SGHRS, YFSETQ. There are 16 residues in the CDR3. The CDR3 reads CASSDSLTGHNSLLHF. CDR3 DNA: TGCGCCAGCAGCGACAGCCTGACAGGGCATAATTCACTCCTCCACTTT.

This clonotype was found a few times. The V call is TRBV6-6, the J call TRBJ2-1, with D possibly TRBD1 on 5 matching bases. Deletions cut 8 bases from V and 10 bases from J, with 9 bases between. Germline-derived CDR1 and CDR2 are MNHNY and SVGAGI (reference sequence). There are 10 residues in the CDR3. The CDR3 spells CASGNREQFF. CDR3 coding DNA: TGTGCCAGCGGAAACAGGGAGCAGTTCTTC.

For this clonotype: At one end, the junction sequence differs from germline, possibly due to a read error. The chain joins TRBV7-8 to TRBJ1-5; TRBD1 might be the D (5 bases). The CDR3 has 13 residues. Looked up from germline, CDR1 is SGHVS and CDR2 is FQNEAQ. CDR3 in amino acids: CVSNGADNQPQHF. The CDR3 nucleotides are TGTGTCAGCAATGGGGCGGACAATCAGCCCCAGCATTTT.

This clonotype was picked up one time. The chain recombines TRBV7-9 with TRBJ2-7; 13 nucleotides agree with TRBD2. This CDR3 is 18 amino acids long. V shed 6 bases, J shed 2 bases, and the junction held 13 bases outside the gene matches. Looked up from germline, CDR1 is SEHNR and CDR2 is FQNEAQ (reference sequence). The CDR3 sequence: CASSPRQTSGRTAYEQYF. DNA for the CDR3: TGTGCCAGCAGTCCTCGTCAGACTAGCGGGAGGACGGCCTACGAGCAGTACTTC.

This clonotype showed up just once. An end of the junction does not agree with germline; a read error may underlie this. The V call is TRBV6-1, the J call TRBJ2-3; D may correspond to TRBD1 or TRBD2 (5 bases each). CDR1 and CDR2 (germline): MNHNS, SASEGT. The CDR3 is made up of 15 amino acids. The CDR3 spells CASRERDHFTDAQYF. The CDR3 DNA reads TGTGCCAGCAGGGAACGGGACCACTTCACAGATGCGCAGTATTTT.

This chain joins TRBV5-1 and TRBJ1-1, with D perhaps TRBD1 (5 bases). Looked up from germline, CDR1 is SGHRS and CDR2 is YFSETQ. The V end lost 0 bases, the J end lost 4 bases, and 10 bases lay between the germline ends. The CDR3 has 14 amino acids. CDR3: CASSLGSDSTEAFF. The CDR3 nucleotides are TGCGCCAGCAGCTTGGGGTCAGACAGCACTGAAGCTTTCTTT.

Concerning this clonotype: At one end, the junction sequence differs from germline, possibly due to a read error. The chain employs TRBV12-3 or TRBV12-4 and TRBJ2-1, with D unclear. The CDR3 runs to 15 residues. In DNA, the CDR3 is TGTGCCAGTAGTTTGGGTATCAGCTCCTACAATGAGCAGTTCTTC. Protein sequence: CASSLGISSYNEQFF.

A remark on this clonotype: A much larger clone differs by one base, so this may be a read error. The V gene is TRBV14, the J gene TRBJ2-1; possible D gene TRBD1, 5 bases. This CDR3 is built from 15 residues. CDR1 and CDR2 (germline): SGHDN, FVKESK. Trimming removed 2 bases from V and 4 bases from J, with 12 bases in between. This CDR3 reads CASSQYRQTYNEQFF. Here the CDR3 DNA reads TGTGCCAGCAGCCAATATCGACAGACTTACAATGAGCAGTTCTTC. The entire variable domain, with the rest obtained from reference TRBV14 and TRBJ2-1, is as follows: EAGVTQFPSHSVIEKGQTVTLRCDPISGHDNLYWYRRVMGKEIKFLLHFVKESKQDESGMPNNRFLAERTGGTYSTLKVQPAELEDSGVYFCASSQYRQTYNEQFFGPGTRLTVL.